Shown below are 27 T cell receptor beta chains from a single sample sequenced in a study of cytomegalovirus exposure and HLA in healthy donors. Produced via immunoSEQ multiplex PCR; TCRdb's table is partial and in-frame only. The top ten clones hold about 1.7% of a sample with roughly 120,000 clones, roughly 88% of them seen once. Material: PBMCs. Source of these receptors: a man between 18 and 29 years old in good health and CMV-seronegative.

The V call is TRBV4-1, the J call TRBJ1-1; D is unresolved. V was clipped by 0 bases and J by 4 bases, with 6 bases between them. Germline loops: CDR1 MGHRA, CDR2 YSYEKL. The CDR3 loop spans 13 amino acids. Here the CDR3 reads CASSQDQFTEAFF. The CDR3 bases are TGCGCCAGCAGCCAAGATCAATTCACTGAAGCTTTCTTT.

The chain links TRBV10-2 to TRBJ2-1, with 11 bases aligning to TRBD2. The germline V gene encodes CDR1 WSHSY and CDR2 SAAADI. Trimming cost V 0 bases and J 2 bases; bases outside gene matches: 0. This CDR3 has 16 amino acids. CDR3 residues: CASSESSGRAYNEQFF. The DNA of the CDR3 is TGCGCCAGCAGTGAGTCTAGCGGGAGGGCCTACAATGAGCAGTTCTTC.

Ten or more counts support this clone. The chain has TRBV6-5 and TRBJ1-5, with D possibly being TRBD1 (6 bases). CDR3 length: 15 residues. Germline V gene lookup returns CDR1 MNHEY and CDR2 SVGAGI. V was trimmed by 6 bases and J by 0 bases, leaving 12 bases between them. CDR3 nucleotides: TGTGCCAGCAGAACCACAGGGTTTAGCAATCAGCCCCAGCATTTT. Encoded protein: CASRTTGFSNQPQHF.

J is TRBJ2-5 and V is TRBV11-2; the D gene is possibly TRBD1 (6 bases). This CDR3 region has 13 residues. The ends were cut back, 5 bases at V and 4 bases at J, with 11 bases in the middle. The germline CDR1 and CDR2 sequences are SGHAT and FQNNGV. CDR3 DNA sequence: TGTGCCAGCAGCCGAGGGGGTCGAGAGACCCAGTACTTC. It encodes CASSRGGRETQYF.

DNA for the CDR3: TGTGCCAGCAATCGGGTGGGGGGAAACTATGGCTACACCTTC. Protein product: CASNRVGGNYGYTF. The gene calls are TRBV28 and TRBJ1-2; tentative D call: TRBD1 (5 bases). This CDR3 spans 14 amino acids. The germline V and J ends were trimmed by 7 bases and 2 bases, with 14 bases remaining between them. Germline CDR1 reads MDHEN; CDR2 reads SYDVKM.

The V and J genes are TRBV14 and TRBJ2-1; TRBD1 matches at 8 bases. Germline CDR1 and CDR2: SGHDN and FVKESK. After removal of 4 bases from V and 7 bases from J, the junction contained 9 bases not matched to a gene. This CDR3 region has 15 residues. CDR3 in amino acids: CASSLRDRSVNEQFF. The CDR3 DNA sequence: TGTGCCAGCAGCCTTCGGGACAGGTCAGTGAATGAGCAGTTCTTC.

The chain recombines TRBV11-2 with TRBJ1-3; D possibly corresponds to TRBD1 (6 bases). This CDR3 has 14 amino acids. Germline CDR1 reads SGHAT; CDR2 reads FQNNGV. The V end lost 3 bases, the J end lost 2 bases, and 8 bases lay between the germline ends. The CDR3 is CASSFGQTGNTIYF. The CDR3 DNA reads as TGTGCCAGCAGCTTCGGACAGACTGGAAACACCATATATTTT.

The V gene is TRBV28, the J gene TRBJ2-6, with a weak D call TRBD2 (6 bases). Germline CDR1 is MDHEN and CDR2 is SYDVKM. Trimming pared 5 bases from V and 0 bases from J, leaving 8 bases between. The CDR3 covers 15 residues. The CDR3 nucleotides are TGTGCCAGCAGTACCGGGAGCTCTGGGGCCAACGTCCTGACTTTC. Residues: CASSTGSSGANVLTF.

This chain joins TRBV6-6 and TRBJ2-7; a possible D gene is TRBD2 (6 bases). Trimming took off 7 bases at V and 2 bases at J, with 15 bases between the two ends. The CDR3 has 14 amino acids. Per the germline V gene, CDR1 is MNHNY and CDR2 is SVGAGI (reference sequence). The CDR3 spells CASTFGGLTYEQYF. For the CDR3, the DNA is TGTGCCAGCACCTTCGGGGGATTAACCTACGAGCAGTACTTC.

The chain couples TRBV7-2 to TRBJ2-7, with D possibly being TRBD1 (5 bases). Germline V gene data show CDR1 as SGHTA and CDR2 as FQGNSA. This CDR3 region has 16 residues. V was pared by 2 bases and J by 2 bases, with 16 bases between. The CDR3 protein is CASSLNVPRVTYEQYF. The CDR3 DNA is TGTGCCAGCAGCTTAAACGTACCCAGGGTGACCTACGAGCAGTACTTC.

This clone was seen a few times. The J gene is TRBJ2-3, the V gene TRBV6-5; D is unclear. Per the germline V gene, CDR1 is MNHEY and CDR2 is SVGAGI. The CDR3 has 15 residues. V dropped 6 bases and J dropped 0 bases, with 13 bases sitting between them. CDR3 amino acids: CASRLGAASTDTQYF. In DNA, the CDR3 is TGTGCCAGCAGGCTCGGCGCGGCTAGCACAGATACGCAGTATTTT.

The chain employs TRBV6-5 and TRBJ1-4, with D unclear. The CDR3 is 15 residues long. Trimming removed 4 bases at V and 0 bases at J, with 9 bases between. Germline loops: CDR1 MNHEY, CDR2 SVGAGI. CDR3 bases: TGTGCCAGCAGTTCTTTGACACCAACTAATGAAAAACTGTTTTTT. Protein product: CASSSLTPTNEKLFF.

The chain is built from TRBV6-6 and TRBJ2-1; D perhaps matches TRBD2 (5 bases). The germline CDR1 and CDR2 sequences are MNHNY and SVGAGI (reference sequence). This CDR3 contains 15 residues. V was clipped by 4 bases and J by 7 bases, with 17 bases between them. CDR3 in DNA: TGTGCCAGCAGTTCCACGGCAGGAGGCGGGAATGAGCAGTTCTTC. Translation gives CASSSTAGGGNEQFF.

This clone was observed a single time. This rearrangement joins TRBV28 to TRBJ2-1, with TRBD2 matching 8 bases. Trimming took 5 bases from V and 0 from J; bases not matched to a gene: 6. Looked up from germline, CDR1 is MDHEN and CDR2 is SYDVKM. The length of the CDR3 is 16 residues. CDR3: CASSRTSSSSYNEQFF. The CDR3 coding sequence is TGTGCCAGCAGTCGGACTAGCTCTAGCTCCTACAATGAGCAGTTCTTC.

This clone was counted a few times. The rearrangement links TRBV5-6 to TRBJ1-6, with D possibly TRBD1 on 5 matching bases. The germline V and J ends were trimmed by 4 bases and 9 bases, with 8 bases remaining between them. CDR1 and CDR2 from the germline V gene are SGHDT and YYEEEE. CDR3 length: 12 amino acids. The CDR3: CASSGRGSPLHF. As DNA, the CDR3 is TGTGCCAGCAGCGGAAGGGGTTCACCCCTCCACTTT.

CDR3 protein: CASSLDRVGTQYF. In nucleotides, the CDR3 is TGTGCCAGTAGCCTCGACAGGGTTGGGACCCAGTACTTC. The J gene is TRBJ2-5, the V gene TRBV19, with TRBD1 matching 7 bases. Germline V gene data show CDR1 as LNHDA and CDR2 as SQIVND (reference sequence). V was clipped by 6 bases and J by 7 bases; unmatched bases: 8. The CDR3 consists of 13 residues.

The chain joins TRBV29-1 to TRBJ2-1; 9 nucleotides align to TRBD1. The CDR3 runs 16 residues. The germline gives CDR1 SQVTM, CDR2 ANQGSEA. Germline trimming cut 4 bases from V and 4 bases from J; bases unmatched to any gene: 11. The CDR3 loop reads CSVAPPTGGEYNEQFF. Here the CDR3 DNA reads TGCAGCGTTGCACCCCCAACAGGGGGCGAGTACAATGAGCAGTTCTTC.

The CDR3 DNA reads as TGTGCCAGCAGCTTATGGGCTCGGGGGGAGCTGTTTTTT. This translates into CASSLWARGELFF. The chain employs TRBV7-9 and TRBJ2-2; D remains unclear. The V end was cut by 2 bases, the J end by 8 bases, with 9 bases between. Germline CDR1 SEHNR, CDR2 FQNEAQ (reference sequence). The CDR3 contains 13 residues. Drawing the rest from reference TRBV7-9 and TRBJ2-2, the complete variable domain is DTGVSQNPRHKITKRGQNVTFRCDPISEHNRLYWYRQTLGQGPEFLTYFQNEAQLEKSRLLSDRFSAERPKGSFSTLEIQRTEQGDSAMYLCASSLWARGELFFGEGSRLTVL.

The chain joins TRBV9 to TRBJ2-6; 11 positions agree with TRBD1. This CDR3 contains 20 residues. The junction had 14 bases not matched to a gene; V was cut back by 3 bases and J by 3 bases. Germline V gene data show CDR1 as SGDLS and CDR2 as YYNGEE. The CDR3 region is CASSGRKDRGQWGGANVLTF. For the CDR3, the DNA is TGTGCCAGCAGCGGTAGAAAGGACAGGGGGCAATGGGGTGGGGCCAACGTCCTGACTTTC.

Only a few counts were recorded for this clone. This rearrangement joins TRBV7-2 to TRBJ2-2; 12 bases are shared with TRBD1. The V gene end was trimmed by 5 bases and the J gene end by 3 bases; junction bases not matched to a gene: 7. CDR1 and CDR2 from the germline V gene are SGHTA and FQGNSA. This CDR3 comprises 17 residues. Here the CDR3 DNA reads TGTGCCAGCAGCATGGGACAGGGGGCGTCTTACACCGGGGAGCTGTTTTTT. Residues: CASSMGQGASYTGELFF. Filled out from reference TRBV7-2 and TRBJ2-2, the complete variable domain reads GAGVSQSPSNKVTEKGKDVELRCDPISGHTALYWYRQSLGQGLEFLIYFQGNSAPDKSGLPSDRFSAERTGGSVSTLTIQRTQQEDSAVYLCASSMGQGASYTGELFFGEGSRLTVL.

The chain joins TRBV25-1 to TRBJ1-1, with D hard to call. Germline-derived CDR1 and CDR2 are MGHDK and SYGVNS. The V end lost 6 bases, the J end lost 4 bases, and 12 bases lay between the germline ends. The CDR3 totals 13 residues. The CDR3 sequence is CASRWESGTEAFF. For the CDR3, the DNA is TGTGCCAGCAGATGGGAGTCGGGCACTGAAGCTTTCTTT.

This clone has a handful of counts. V gene TRBV14 combines with J gene TRBJ1-2; no firm D call. V lost 1 base, J lost 3 bases, and 6 bases lay in between. Germline V gives CDR1 SGHDN, CDR2 FVKESK. The CDR3 runs to 13 residues. CDR3 in amino acids: CASSQGRYYGYTF. CDR3 nucleotide sequence: TGTGCCAGCAGCCAAGGGAGGTACTATGGCTACACCTTC.

V usage is TRBV11-3 and J usage is TRBJ2-3; maybe TRBD2 (6 bases). This CDR3 comprises 15 residues. V was trimmed by 1 base and J by 1 base, leaving 9 bases between them. The germline V gene has CDR1 SGHNT and CDR2 YENEEA. DNA for the CDR3: TGTGCCAGCAGCTTAGCGGGACTTGGCACAGATACGCAGTATTTT. It specifies CASSLAGLGTDTQYF. Looking up the rest from reference TRBV11-3 and TRBJ2-3 gives the full variable domain: EAGVVQSPRYKIIEKKQPVAFWCNPISGHNTLYWYLQNLGQGPELLIRYENEEAVDDSQLPKDRFSAERLKGVDSTLKIQPAELGDSAVYLCASSLAGLGTDTQYFGPGTRLTVL.

The genes are TRBV19 and TRBJ2-5, with D uncertain. Trimming took 3 bases from V and 0 from J, leaving 8 bases between them. In germline, CDR1 is LNHDA, CDR2 SQIVND (reference sequence). The CDR3 spans 14 residues. CDR3 DNA: TGTGCCAGTAGTATCGGGTCAAACCAAGAGACCCAGTACTTC. Protein: CASSIGSNQETQYF.

CDR3 bases: TGTGCCAGCCTCGTGTTGGAGGGGAATTCACCCCTCCACTTT. It translates to CASLVLEGNSPLHF. The chain couples TRBV2 to TRBJ1-6; possibly TRBD1 for D (5 bases). V dropped 8 bases and J dropped 7 bases, with 15 bases sitting between them. The CDR3 contains 14 residues. Germline-derived CDR1 and CDR2 are SNHLY and FYNNEI.

J is TRBJ2-1 and V is TRBV6-5; D remains unclear. CDR1 and CDR2 (germline): MNHEY, SVGAGI. V gave up 5 bases and J gave up 0 bases, with 11 bases separating them. The CDR3 has 15 amino acids. The CDR3 nucleotides are TGTGCCAGCAGTCCCTGGCGGAGCTCCTACAATGAGCAGTTCTTC. This sequence encodes CASSPWRSSYNEQFF.

This chain links TRBV6-5 with TRBJ1-6, with a weak D call TRBD1 (5 bases). V was shortened by 6 bases and J by 3 bases, with 12 bases between the two germline ends. This CDR3 contains 15 residues. Per germline, CDR1 MNHEY and CDR2 SVGAGI. In DNA form, the CDR3 reads TGTGCCAGCAGCCGGGGGACCGTCTATAATTCACCCCTCCACTTT. Protein: CASSRGTVYNSPLHF.